A single sample gave rise to the 23 T cell receptor beta chains below, sequenced in a study of neoadjuvant anti-PD-1 for oral cavity cancer. Generated by immunoSEQ multiplex PCR, the TCRdb table keeps only in-frame clones and is missing some. There are about 14,000 clones in the sample; nearly 70% occur only once, and approximately 3.2% lies in the top ten. Regarding time point: after neoadjuvant nivolumab, at surgical resection. Sequencing used PBMCs, obtained after nivolumab (anti-PD-1) treatment. The origin of the receptors is a person between 35 and 79 years old with oral cavity squamous cell carcinoma.

On this clone: One end of the junction varies from germline; a read error may be responsible. The gene calls are TRBV7-7 and TRBJ2-5; D is unclear. This CDR3 spans 14 amino acids. Germline V gene lookup returns CDR1 SSHAT and CDR2 FNYEAQ (reference sequence). CDR3 nucleotide sequence: TGTGCTAGCAGCTTAAATTCGGCGCAAGAGACCCAGTACTTC. It codes for CASSLNSAQETQYF.

J is TRBJ1-1 and V is TRBV30, with D maybe TRBD1 (6 bases). The CDR3 is made up of 14 amino acids. Trimming left V 0 bases short and J 4 bases short, with 12 bases between. Germline lookup yields CDR1 GTSNPN and CDR2 SVGIG (reference sequence). CDR3 sequence reads: CAWSVQAGATEAFF. The CDR3 DNA sequence: TGTGCCTGGAGTGTTCAGGCGGGGGCCACTGAAGCTTTCTTT.

The chain has TRBV7-6 and TRBJ2-7; the D gene is possibly TRBD1 (6 bases). V dropped 1 base and J dropped 6 bases, with 10 bases sitting between them. Germline V gene sequence: CDR1 SGHVS, CDR2 FNYEAQ. This CDR3 spans 13 amino acids. CDR3 sequence reads: CASSLVAGAEQYF. CDR3 bases: TGTGCCAGCAGCTTAGTGGCAGGGGCCGAGCAGTACTTC.

The chain joins TRBV27 to TRBJ2-1; 8 nucleotides agree with TRBD2. V trimming: 7 bases; J trimming: 7 bases; junction bases outside the gene matches: 6. This CDR3 is built from 13 residues. Germline V gives CDR1 MNHEY, CDR2 SMNVEV (reference sequence). CDR3 region: CASKPSGRNEQFF. DNA for the CDR3: TGTGCCAGCAAGCCTAGCGGGCGGAATGAGCAGTTCTTC.

This clone was counted once. This chain joins TRBV11-2 and TRBJ1-3; 11 bases match TRBD1. This CDR3 spans 16 amino acids. V lost 4 bases, J lost 4 bases, and 6 bases stayed unmatched. CDR1 SGHAT and CDR2 FQNNGV come from the germline V gene. CDR3 region: CASSSWTGGIGNTIYF. In nucleotides, the CDR3 is TGTGCCAGCAGCTCATGGACAGGGGGCATAGGAAACACCATATATTTT.

The V call is TRBV27, the J call TRBJ2-2; D tentatively fits TRBD1 or TRBD2 (5 bases each). CDR3 length: 12 residues. Germline V CDR1 and CDR2: MNHEY, SMNVEV (reference sequence). V lost 2 bases, J lost 7 bases, and 5 bases lay in between. The CDR3 sequence: CASSLGGGELFF. DNA for the CDR3: TGTGCCAGCAGTTTAGGGGGCGGGGAGCTGTTTTTT.

This chain connects TRBV2 to TRBJ2-1; either TRBD1 or TRBD2 may supply D (5 bases each). The CDR3 contains 15 residues. The germline CDR1 and CDR2 sequences are SNHLY and FYNNEI. Trimming stripped 1 base from V and 6 bases from J, with 13 bases between. CDR3 residues: CASSEGRDLGNEQFF. For the CDR3, the DNA is TGTGCCAGCAGTGAAGGTCGGGACCTCGGCAATGAGCAGTTCTTC.

The rearrangement uses TRBV19 and TRBJ2-7, with D possibly TRBD1 on 6 matching bases. Per germline, CDR1 LNHDA and CDR2 SQIVND (reference sequence). V lost 8 bases and J 2 bases, leaving 28 bases between the germline ends. The CDR3 covers 18 residues. The CDR3 DNA follows: TGTGCCAGTGGAAATCGTGTAGGGGGACGCACCCCTACCTACGAGCAGTACTTC. Its translation: CASGNRVGGRTPTYEQYF.

The rearrangement links TRBV28 to TRBJ2-2; 9 bases are shared with TRBD2. The ends lost 6 bases at V and 5 bases at J; junction bases unmatched: 1. This CDR3 has 13 amino acids. Germline V lookup: CDR1 MDHEN, CDR2 SYDVKM. This chain's CDR3 is CASRRGGTGELFF. In nucleotides, the CDR3 is TGTGCCAGCAGGCGGGGGGGAACCGGGGAGCTGTTTTTT.

This CDR3 reads CASSPQGAGVAYEQYF. The CDR3 nucleotides read TGTGCCAGCAGCCCTCAAGGTGCGGGAGTTGCCTACGAGCAGTACTTC. The chain is built from TRBV9 and TRBJ2-7, with 7 bases fitting TRBD2. Germline assignment: CDR1 SGDLS and CDR2 YYNGEE. V shed 4 bases and J 2 bases; nucleotides not matched to a gene: 12. The CDR3 has 16 amino acids.

This chain links TRBV5-4 with TRBJ1-1; 7 nucleotides match TRBD1. This CDR3 is built from 16 residues. Germline V gene sequence: CDR1 SGHNT, CDR2 YYREEE (reference sequence). V shed 3 bases and J 2 bases; nucleotides not matched to a gene: 10. CDR3 sequence (DNA): TGTGCCAGCAGCTACAGGGGTACAGATAGAAACACTGAAGCTTTCTTT. Amino acids: CASSYRGTDRNTEAFF.

The chain uses TRBV6-1 and TRBJ2-3, with D hard to call. Trimming cost V 1 base and J 3 bases, with 11 bases left between them. This CDR3 is built from 15 residues. Germline CDR1 reads MNHNS; CDR2 reads SASEGT. CDR3 residues: CASSEGGLGTDTQYF. The DNA of the CDR3 is TGTGCCAGCAGTGAAGGAGGATTGGGAACAGATACGCAGTATTTT.

This rearrangement joins TRBV29-1 to TRBJ2-1; no reliable D call. CDR3 length: 11 residues. The V end was cut by 4 bases, the J end by 8 bases, with 9 bases between. Germline V CDR1 and CDR2: SQVTM, ANQGSEA. CDR3 DNA sequence: TGCAGCGTTGTGGGAATTGATGAGCAGTTCTTC. Protein: CSVVGIDEQFF.

This clone was recorded once. The J gene is TRBJ1-3, the V gene TRBV9; D is unresolved. The CDR3 sequence is 15 residues long. Germline V gives CDR1 SGDLS, CDR2 YYNGEE. V lost 0 bases and J lost 3, with 10 bases in between. The CDR3 nucleotides are TGTGCCAGCAGCGTAGATACGGGGAATGGAAACACCATATATTTT. Translation gives CASSVDTGNGNTIYF.

The J gene is TRBJ2-7, the V gene TRBV20-1; D gene unclear. CDR1 and CDR2 from the germline V gene are DFQATT and SNEGSKA (reference sequence). The CDR3 loop spans 11 amino acids. V was clipped by 0 bases and J by 4 bases, with 4 bases between them. As DNA, the CDR3 is TGCAGTGCTAGAGACCCGTACGAGCAGTACTTC. Translated, it gives CSARDPYEQYF.

J is TRBJ2-5 and V is TRBV2; D is unresolved. Germline CDR1 and CDR2: SNHLY and FYNNEI. Trimming took 7 bases from V and 1 from J, leaving 10 bases between them. The CDR3 runs 13 residues. CDR3 in DNA: TGTGCCAGCACCCCTAGGATCCAAGAGACCCAGTACTTC. It specifies CASTPRIQETQYF.

This clone was detected a few times. The chain has TRBV19 and TRBJ2-7; perhaps TRBD2 as D (5 bases). The CDR3 length is 13 residues. Trimming cost V 3 bases and J 2 bases, with 8 bases left between them. Germline V gene sequence: CDR1 LNHDA, CDR2 SQIVND (reference sequence). The CDR3: CASSISETYEQYF. DNA of the CDR3: TGTGCCAGTAGTATTAGCGAGACCTACGAGCAGTACTTC.

This rearrangement joins TRBV5-6 to TRBJ1-4; the D gene is possibly TRBD1 (5 bases). Trimming stripped 3 bases from V and 10 bases from J, with 10 bases between. The germline V gene has CDR1 SGHDT and CDR2 YYEEEE. The CDR3 is 12 amino acids. The CDR3 loop is CASSYQGAKLFF. Written as DNA, the CDR3 is TGTGCCAGCAGCTACCAAGGGGCAAAACTGTTTTTT.

The chain joins TRBV29-1 to TRBJ1-1; D gene unclear. V lost 6 bases, J lost 7 bases, and 12 bases lay in between. In germline, CDR1 is SQVTM, CDR2 ANQGSEA. CDR3 size: 11 residues. The CDR3 nucleotides are TGCAGCGTGACCTACGGAGGTGAAGCTTTCTTT. Its translation is CSVTYGGEAFF.

The chain employs TRBV5-6 and TRBJ2-1, with 7 bases fitting TRBD1. CDR3 length: 15 residues. Germline loops: CDR1 SGHDT, CDR2 YYEEEE. Unmatched junction bases numbered 9, after V lost 2 bases and J lost 7 bases. The CDR3 reads CASSLIDRAENEQFF. The CDR3 DNA reads as TGTGCCAGCAGCTTAATAGACAGGGCGGAGAATGAGCAGTTCTTC.

The chain is built from TRBV6-5 and TRBJ1-4, with 8 bases that match TRBD1. From germline, CDR1 is MNHEY and CDR2 SVGAGI. The CDR3 has 14 amino acids. The V gene end was trimmed by 5 bases and the J gene end by 7 bases; junction bases not matched to a gene: 6. The CDR3 loop is CASSKTGEAEKLFF. The CDR3 DNA reads TGTGCCAGCAGTAAGACAGGGGAGGCTGAAAAACTGTTTTTT.

This clone was seen only a few times. The V and J genes are TRBV19 and TRBJ1-5; D is ambiguous. V lost 6 bases, J lost 5 bases, and 14 bases lay in between. The CDR3 extends over 14 amino acids. CDR1 and CDR2 from the germline V gene are LNHDA and SQIVND (reference sequence). CDR3 residues: CASRTVRQDQPQHF. The CDR3 DNA reads TGTGCCAGTAGGACCGTGAGACAAGATCAGCCCCAGCATTTT.

This chain connects TRBV2 to TRBJ1-5, with D maybe TRBD1 (5 bases). The CDR3 is 13 amino acids. Germline V lookup: CDR1 SNHLY, CDR2 FYNNEI. Trimming cost V 6 bases and J 5 bases, with 11 bases left between them. The CDR3 coding sequence is TGTGCCAGCAGAGGGGACTCCCATCAGCCCCAGCATTTT. As protein: CASRGDSHQPQHF.